This T cell receptor beta chain comes out of a study of blood T cells in healthy people across ages. Broader study findings: A roughly linear fall in TCR beta diversity per million T cells was seen with increasing age. With unsorted PBMCs, a conclusive comparison of naive versus antigen-experienced cells was not possible. Naive CD4+ cells and diversity were both higher in long-lived donors than in aged donors.

The CDR3 has 16 amino acids. V lost 7 bases and J 3 bases, leaving 19 bases between the germline ends. The germline V gene has CDR1 LGHDT and CDR2 YNNKEL (reference sequence). A remark on this clonotype: The target antigen is unknown. This clone may be a read error of a much larger clone one base away.

It was with a sample-barcoded 5' primer and a J-beta primer mix that a second PCR of about 6 to 12 cycles was run. Researchers report that a template-switch adaptor with 12 random nucleotides tagged each cDNA molecule. TCRdb itself ran the 5' RACE reads through MiXCR, one entry per CDR3 protein. Of fewer than 800,000 distinct CDR3 sequences detected, about 30% appear once; the ten largest clones hold 15%. This TCR was sampled from an elderly woman in good health. This chain uses TRBV3-1 with TRBJ2-1; possibly TRBD1 or TRBD2 for D (7 bases each). The sequenced sample consisted of blood. The CDR3 DNA is TGTGCCAGCAACGAGGGAGGGGGCAGGGACTACAATGAGCAGTTCTTC. As protein: CASNEGGGRDYNEQFF.